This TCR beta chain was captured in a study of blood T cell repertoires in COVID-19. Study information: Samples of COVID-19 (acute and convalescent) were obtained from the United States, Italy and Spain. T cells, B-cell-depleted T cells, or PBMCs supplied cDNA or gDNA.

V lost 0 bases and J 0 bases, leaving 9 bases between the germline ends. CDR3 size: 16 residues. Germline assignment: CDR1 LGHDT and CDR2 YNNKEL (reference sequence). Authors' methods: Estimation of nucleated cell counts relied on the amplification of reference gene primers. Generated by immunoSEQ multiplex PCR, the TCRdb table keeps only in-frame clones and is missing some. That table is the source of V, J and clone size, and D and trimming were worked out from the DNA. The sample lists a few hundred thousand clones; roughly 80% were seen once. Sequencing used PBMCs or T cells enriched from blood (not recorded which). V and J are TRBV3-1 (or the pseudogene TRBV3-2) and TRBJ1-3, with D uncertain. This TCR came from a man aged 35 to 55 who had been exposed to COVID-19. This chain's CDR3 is CASSQEYSNSGNTIYF. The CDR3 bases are TGTGCCAGCAGCCAAGAATACAGTAACTCTGGAAACACCATATATTTT.